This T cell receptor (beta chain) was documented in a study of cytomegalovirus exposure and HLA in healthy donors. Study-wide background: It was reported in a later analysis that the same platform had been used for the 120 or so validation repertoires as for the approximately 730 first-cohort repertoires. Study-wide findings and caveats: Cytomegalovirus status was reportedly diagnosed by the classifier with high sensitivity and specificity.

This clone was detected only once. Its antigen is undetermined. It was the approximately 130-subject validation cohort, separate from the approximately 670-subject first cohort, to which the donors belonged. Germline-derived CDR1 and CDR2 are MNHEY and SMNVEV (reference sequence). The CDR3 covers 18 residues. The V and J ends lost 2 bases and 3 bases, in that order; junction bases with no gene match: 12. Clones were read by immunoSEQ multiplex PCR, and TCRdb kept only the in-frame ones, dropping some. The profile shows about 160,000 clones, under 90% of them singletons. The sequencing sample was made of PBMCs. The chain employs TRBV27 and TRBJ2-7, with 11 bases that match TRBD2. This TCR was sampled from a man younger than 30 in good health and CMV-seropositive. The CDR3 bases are TGTGCCAGCAGTTTAGGGGGAACTAGCGGGAGACTGCTCTACGAGCAGTACTTC. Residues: CASSLGGTSGRLLYEQYF.